In its sample, the clone carrying this T cell receptor (beta chain) was seen once. The CDR3 spans 14 residues. Per the germline V gene, CDR1 is MNHNS and CDR2 is SASEGT. The V and J ends lost 8 bases and 1 base respectively, with 12 bases between them. This specimen comes from a study of shared clonotypes between healthy human individuals. The method was immunoSEQ multiplex PCR; TCRdb's version includes in-frame clones alone and lacks a portion of them. The table shows about 2.4 million clones, with more than 85% occurring only once. This TCR was recovered from a man between 18 and 35 years old in good health. Some clones in this sample may be carry-over from other donors' samples. The gene calls are TRBV6-1 and TRBJ2-4, with D perhaps matching TRBD1 (5 bases). Material: naive CD4+ T cells from PBMCs. Subset indicated: CD45RA+ positively selected. In nucleotides, the CDR3 is TGTGCCAGCGGGGCTGGAACGGCCAAAAACATTCAGTACTTC. Amino acid sequence: CASGAGTAKNIQYF.